The 8 T cell receptor beta chains listed next were all sequenced from one sample in a study of technical replicates of blood from a handful of donors. Clones were read by immunoSEQ multiplex PCR, and TCRdb kept only the in-frame ones, dropping some. In the table there are approximately 50,000 clones, around 96% of which are singletons. The sample taken for sequencing was T cells isolated from PBMCs. These receptors came from a human donor in good health.

The chain has TRBV9 and TRBJ1-1; 7 bases match TRBD1. This CDR3 spans 12 amino acids. V was pared by 3 bases and J by 6 bases, with 2 bases of the junction left unmatched. Germline V lookup: CDR1 SGDLS, CDR2 YYNGEE. The CDR3 loop is CASSDQGAEAFF. CDR3 coding DNA: TGTGCCAGCAGCGATCAGGGGGCTGAAGCTTTCTTT.

The chain links TRBV29-1 to TRBJ2-7, with TRBD1 as a possible D gene (7 bases). The CDR3 extends over 14 amino acids. CDR1 is SQVTM and CDR2 is ANQGSEA in the germline V gene. The V end lost 6 bases, the J end lost 0 bases, and 15 bases lay between the germline ends. CDR3 DNA: TGCAGCGTGAGCGGAGGGGGCCTCTCCTACGAGCAGTACTTC. This codes for CSVSGGGLSYEQYF.

The chain is built from TRBV11-3 and TRBJ1-5, with 9 bases lining up with TRBD1. This CDR3 has 16 amino acids. The trim removed 0 bases at V and 6 bases at J, leaving 6 bases unmatched. The V gene's germline CDR1 is SGHNT and CDR2 YENEEA. The chain's CDR3 is CASSLEWDREGQPQHF. DNA of the CDR3: TGTGCCAGCAGCTTAGAGTGGGACAGGGAAGGTCAGCCCCAGCATTTT.

The chain combines TRBV7-2 with TRBJ2-7, with unresolved D. This CDR3 region has 14 residues. V was shortened by 3 bases and J by 1 base, with 10 bases between the two germline ends. From germline, CDR1 is SGHTA and CDR2 FQGNSA. The CDR3 loop is CASSFLWASYEQYF. CDR3 DNA sequence: TGTGCCAGCAGCTTCCTGTGGGCTTCCTACGAGCAGTACTTC.

This clone came up once. V usage is TRBV6-5 and J usage is TRBJ2-7, with D perhaps TRBD2 (6 bases). CDR1 is MNHEY, CDR2 SVGAGI, per germline. The CDR3 spans 16 residues. V was shortened by 4 bases and J by 2 bases, with 18 bases between the two germline ends. CDR3 region: CASSSSDSGPAYEQYF. Here the CDR3 DNA reads TGTGCCAGCAGTTCTTCCGACAGCGGGCCCGCCTACGAGCAGTACTTC.

In this sample, this clone turned up once. The J gene is TRBJ2-6, the V gene TRBV11-3; D ambiguous. The V end lost 2 bases, the J end lost 3 bases, and 5 bases lay between the germline ends. The germline CDR1 and CDR2 sequences are SGHNT and YENEEA. The CDR3 has 14 residues. The CDR3 DNA reads as TGTGCCAGCAGCTTATTTCTTGGGGCCAACGTCCTGACTTTC. Protein product: CASSLFLGANVLTF.

The chain combines TRBV4-3 with TRBJ2-1; 7 nucleotides line up with TRBD2. The CDR3 contains 14 residues. Germline trimming cut 1 base from V and 8 bases from J; bases unmatched to any gene: 5. CDR1 and CDR2 from the germline V gene are LGHNA and YSLEER. The CDR3: CASSQGEGVDEQFF. In DNA, the CDR3 is TGCGCCAGCAGCCAAGGGGAGGGAGTCGATGAGCAGTTCTTC.

The gene calls are TRBV6-6 and TRBJ1-1; D not certain. The CDR3 extends over 14 amino acids. V shed 0 bases and J shed 1 base, with 6 bases lying between them. Germline V gives CDR1 MNHNY, CDR2 SVGAGI (reference sequence). The CDR3 coding sequence is TGTGCCAGCAGTTACTCGAGACAGAACACTGAAGCTTTCTTT. Translated: CASSYSRQNTEAFF.